These 8 T cell receptor beta chains share one sample of origin, sequenced in a study of blood T cell repertoires in COVID-19. TCRdb's copy holds only in-frame clones and misses some; the assay was immunoSEQ multiplex PCR. The sample has about 330,000 clones, 88% seen once; the top ten hold around 4.6%. Sequenced sample: PBMCs or T cells enriched from blood (not recorded which). The receptors stem from a man aged 25 to 45 who had recovered from COVID-19.

This clone was picked up one time. The chain employs TRBV29-1 and TRBJ1-4; D is ambiguous. The CDR3 runs 15 residues. The V and J ends lost 6 bases and 0 bases respectively, with 14 bases between them. Germline CDR1 SQVTM, CDR2 ANQGSEA. The CDR3: CSVQSQVSTNEKLFF. For the CDR3, the DNA is TGCAGCGTCCAAAGCCAGGTCTCAACTAATGAAAAACTGTTTTTT.

The gene calls are TRBV5-1 and TRBJ2-3; D perhaps matches TRBD1 (5 bases). CDR1 and CDR2 from the germline V gene are SGHRS and YFSETQ. With 3 bases removed from V and 4 bases from J, the gap between germline ends came to 9 bases. This CDR3 spans 13 amino acids. CDR3 amino acids: CASSYQGPDTQYF. In nucleotides, the CDR3 is TGCGCCAGCAGCTACCAGGGTCCAGATACGCAGTATTTT.

The CDR3 region is CASSQLTDLPNYGYTF. The CDR3 bases are TGCGCCAGCAGTCAATTGACAGACCTCCCTAACTATGGCTACACCTTC. This chain connects TRBV23-1 to TRBJ1-2, with D possibly matching TRBD1 (5 bases). TRBV23-1 is treated as an ORF (open reading frame) with a function not yet certain. Trimming removed 1 base from V and 0 bases from J, with 12 bases in between. The CDR3 covers 16 residues.

The V gene is TRBV11-2, the J gene TRBJ2-3; TRBD2 might be the D (7 bases). Trimming left V 4 bases short and J 5 bases short, with 19 bases between. Germline values: CDR1 SGHAT, CDR2 FQNNGV. The CDR3 extends over 16 amino acids. CDR3 nucleotide sequence: TGTGCCAGCAGCTCACAGGAGGCGGGGGCCCAAGATACGCAGTATTTT. Translation: CASSSQEAGAQDTQYF.

This chain links TRBV19 with TRBJ2-5; 9 bases are a match to TRBD1. The CDR3 covers 13 residues. Germline V gives CDR1 LNHDA, CDR2 SQIVND (reference sequence). With V trimmed by 4 bases and J by 6 bases, 3 bases remained unmatched. As DNA, the CDR3 is TGTGCCAGTAGTAGACAGGGGGGGCAGACCCAGTACTTC. This sequence encodes CASSRQGGQTQYF. The full variable domain, rest sourced from reference TRBV19 and TRBJ2-5, is DGGITQSPKYLFRKEGQNVTLSCEQNLNHDAMYWYRQDPGQGLRLIYYSQIVNDFQKGDIAEGYSVSREKKESFPLTVTSAQKNPTAFYLCASSRQGGQTQYFGPGTRLLVL.

The chain combines TRBV27 with TRBJ1-1, with 7 positions matching TRBD1. V lost 6 bases to trimming and J lost 0 bases; unmatched junction nucleotides: 13. Germline loops: CDR1 MNHEY, CDR2 SMNVEV (reference sequence). The CDR3 has 17 residues. The CDR3 sequence: CASRTTGLRGLNTEAFF. The CDR3 DNA follows: TGTGCCAGCAGGACGACAGGGTTGAGGGGCTTGAACACTGAAGCTTTCTTT.

The V call is TRBV23-1, the J call TRBJ1-6; D is undetermined. TRBV23-1 belongs to the ORF category, with a function that is uncertain. The CDR3 length is 13 residues. V lost 10 bases and J lost 10, with 17 bases in between. In DNA, the CDR3 is TGCGCCACCCCGCAAGCAGGAAGATCACCCCTCCACTTT. Its protein is CATPQAGRSPLHF.

The chain couples TRBV5-1 to TRBJ1-1; D not resolved. Germline V gene lookup returns CDR1 SGHRS and CDR2 YFSETQ. Trimming left V 3 bases short and J 12 bases short, with 15 bases between. This CDR3 has 12 amino acids. The CDR3 reads CASSSTGWATFF. The CDR3 DNA sequence: TGCGCCAGCAGCTCGACGGGGTGGGCGACTTTCTTT.